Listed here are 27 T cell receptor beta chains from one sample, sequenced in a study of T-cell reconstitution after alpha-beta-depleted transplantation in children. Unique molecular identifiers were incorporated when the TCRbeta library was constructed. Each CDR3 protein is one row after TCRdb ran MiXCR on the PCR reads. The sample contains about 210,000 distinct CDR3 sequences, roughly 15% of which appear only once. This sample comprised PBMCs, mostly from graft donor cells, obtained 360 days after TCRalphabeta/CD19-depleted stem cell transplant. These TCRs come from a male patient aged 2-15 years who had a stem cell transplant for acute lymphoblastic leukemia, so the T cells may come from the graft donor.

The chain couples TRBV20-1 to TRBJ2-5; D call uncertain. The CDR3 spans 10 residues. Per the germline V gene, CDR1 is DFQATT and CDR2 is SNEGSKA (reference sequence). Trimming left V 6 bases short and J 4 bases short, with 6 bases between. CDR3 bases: TGCAGTGCAAACGGAGAGACCCAGTACTTC. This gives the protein CSANGETQYF.

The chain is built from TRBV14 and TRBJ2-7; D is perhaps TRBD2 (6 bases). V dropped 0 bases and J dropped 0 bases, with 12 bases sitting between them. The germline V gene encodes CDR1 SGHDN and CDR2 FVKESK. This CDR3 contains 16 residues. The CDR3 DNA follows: TGTGCCAGCAGCCAAGAAAGGTACGGGAGCTCCTACGAGCAGTACTTC. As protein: CASSQERYGSSYEQYF.

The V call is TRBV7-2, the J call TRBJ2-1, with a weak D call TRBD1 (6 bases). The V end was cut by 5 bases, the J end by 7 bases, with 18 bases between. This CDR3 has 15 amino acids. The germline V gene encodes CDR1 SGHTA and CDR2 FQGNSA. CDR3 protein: CASSVRPGTLNEQFF. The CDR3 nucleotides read TGTGCCAGCAGCGTTAGGCCAGGGACATTAAATGAGCAGTTCTTC.

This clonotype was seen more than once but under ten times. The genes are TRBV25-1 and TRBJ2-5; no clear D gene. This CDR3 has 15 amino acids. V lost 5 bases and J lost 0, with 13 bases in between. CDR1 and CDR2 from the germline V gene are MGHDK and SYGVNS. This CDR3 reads CASSPTRWYQETQYF. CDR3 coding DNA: TGTGCCAGCAGTCCTACACGCTGGTACCAAGAGACCCAGTACTTC.

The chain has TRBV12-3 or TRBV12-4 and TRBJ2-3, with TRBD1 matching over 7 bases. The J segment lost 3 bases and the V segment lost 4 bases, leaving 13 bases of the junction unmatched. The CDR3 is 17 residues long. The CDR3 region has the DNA TGTGCCAGCAGTTCCAGGACAGGCCTCGAGGTGACAGATACGCAGTATTTT. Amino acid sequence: CASSSRTGLEVTDTQYF.

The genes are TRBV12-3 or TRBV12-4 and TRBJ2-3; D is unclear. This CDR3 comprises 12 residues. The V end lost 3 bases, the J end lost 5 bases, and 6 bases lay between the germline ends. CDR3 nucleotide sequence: TGTGCCAGCAGTTTCGCCGGAGATACGCAGTATTTT. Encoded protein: CASSFAGDTQYF.

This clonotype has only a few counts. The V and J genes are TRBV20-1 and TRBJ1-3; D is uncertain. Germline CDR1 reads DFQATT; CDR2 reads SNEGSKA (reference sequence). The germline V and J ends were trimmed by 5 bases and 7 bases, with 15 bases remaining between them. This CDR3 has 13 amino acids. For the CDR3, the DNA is TGCAGTGCTCACGGCCAGGTCAAGAACACCATATATTTT. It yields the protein CSAHGQVKNTIYF.

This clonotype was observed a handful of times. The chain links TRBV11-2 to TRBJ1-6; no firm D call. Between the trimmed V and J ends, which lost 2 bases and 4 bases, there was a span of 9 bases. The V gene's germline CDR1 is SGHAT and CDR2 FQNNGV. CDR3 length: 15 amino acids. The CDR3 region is CASSLREGYNSPLHF. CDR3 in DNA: TGTGCCAGCAGCTTACGAGAGGGTTATAATTCACCCCTCCACTTT.

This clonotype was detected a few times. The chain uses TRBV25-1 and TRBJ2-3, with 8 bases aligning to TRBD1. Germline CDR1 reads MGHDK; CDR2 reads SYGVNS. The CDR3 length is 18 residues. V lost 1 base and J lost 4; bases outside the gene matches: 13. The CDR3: CASSELGGFQGAADTQYF. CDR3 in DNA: TGTGCCAGCAGTGAATTAGGGGGCTTCCAGGGGGCGGCAGATACGCAGTATTTT.

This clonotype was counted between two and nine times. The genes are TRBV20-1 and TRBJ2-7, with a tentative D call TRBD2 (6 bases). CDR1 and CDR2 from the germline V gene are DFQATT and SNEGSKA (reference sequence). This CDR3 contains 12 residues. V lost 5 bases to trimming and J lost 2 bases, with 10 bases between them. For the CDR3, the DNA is TGCAGTGCTCAGGAGGGTACCTACGAGCAGTACTTC. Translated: CSAQEGTYEQYF.

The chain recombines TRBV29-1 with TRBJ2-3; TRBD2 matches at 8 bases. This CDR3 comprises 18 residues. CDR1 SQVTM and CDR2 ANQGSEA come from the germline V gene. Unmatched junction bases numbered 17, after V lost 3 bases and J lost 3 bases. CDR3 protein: CSVDRLRGAPTVTDTQYF. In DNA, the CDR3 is TGCAGCGTTGATAGATTGCGGGGGGCCCCCACGGTGACAGATACGCAGTATTTT.

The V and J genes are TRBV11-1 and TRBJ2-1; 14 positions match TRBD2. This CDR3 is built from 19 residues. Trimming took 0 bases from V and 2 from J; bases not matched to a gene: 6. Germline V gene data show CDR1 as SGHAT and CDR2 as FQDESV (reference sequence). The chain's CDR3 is CASSLAQTSGGGPYNEQFF. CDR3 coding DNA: TGTGCCAGCAGCTTAGCGCAGACTAGCGGGGGGGGTCCCTACAATGAGCAGTTCTTC.

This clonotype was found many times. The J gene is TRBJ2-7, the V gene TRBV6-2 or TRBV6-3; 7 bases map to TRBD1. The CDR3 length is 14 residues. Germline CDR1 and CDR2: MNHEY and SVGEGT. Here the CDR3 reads CATLEQGLGAEQYF. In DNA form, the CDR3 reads TGTGCTACTTTGGAACAGGGGTTAGGGGCCGAGCAGTACTTC.

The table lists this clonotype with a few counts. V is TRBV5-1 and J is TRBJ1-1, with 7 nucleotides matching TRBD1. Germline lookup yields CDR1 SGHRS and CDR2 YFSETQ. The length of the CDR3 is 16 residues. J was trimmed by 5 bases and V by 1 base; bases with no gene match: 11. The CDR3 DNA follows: TGCGCCAGCAGCTTGTGGGGTGACAGGGAAGGGACTGAAGCTTTCTTT. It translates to CASSLWGDREGTEAFF.

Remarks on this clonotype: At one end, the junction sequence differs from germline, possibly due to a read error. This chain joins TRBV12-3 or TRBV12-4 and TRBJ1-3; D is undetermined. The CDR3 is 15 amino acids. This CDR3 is CASSLARNSGNIIYF. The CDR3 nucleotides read TGTGCCAGCAGTTTAGCCCGAAACTCTGGAAACATCATATATTTT.

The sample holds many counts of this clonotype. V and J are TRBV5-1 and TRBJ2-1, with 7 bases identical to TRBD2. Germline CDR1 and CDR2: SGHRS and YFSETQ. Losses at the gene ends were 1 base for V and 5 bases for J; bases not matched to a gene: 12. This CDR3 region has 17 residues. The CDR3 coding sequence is TGCGCCAGCAGCTTGCGTAATACGGGGGGTTTCCACAATGAGCAGTTCTTC. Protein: CASSLRNTGGFHNEQFF.

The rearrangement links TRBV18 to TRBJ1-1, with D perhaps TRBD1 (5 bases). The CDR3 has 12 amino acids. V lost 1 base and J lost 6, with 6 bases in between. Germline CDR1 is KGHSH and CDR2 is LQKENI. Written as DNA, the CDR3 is TGTGCCAGCTCACCACGGGGGTCTGAAGCTTTCTTT. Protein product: CASSPRGSEAFF.

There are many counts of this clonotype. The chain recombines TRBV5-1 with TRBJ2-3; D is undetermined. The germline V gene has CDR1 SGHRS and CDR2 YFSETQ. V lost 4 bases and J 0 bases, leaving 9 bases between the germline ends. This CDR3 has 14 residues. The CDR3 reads CASSTDPSTDTQYF. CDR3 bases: TGCGCCAGCAGCACCGATCCGAGCACAGATACGCAGTATTTT.

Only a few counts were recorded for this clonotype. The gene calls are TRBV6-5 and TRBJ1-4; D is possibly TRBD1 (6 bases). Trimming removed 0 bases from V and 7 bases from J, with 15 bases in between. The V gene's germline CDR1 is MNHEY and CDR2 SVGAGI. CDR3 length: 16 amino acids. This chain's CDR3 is CASSYSPRGASEKLFF. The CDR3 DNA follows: TGTGCCAGCAGTTACTCGCCTAGGGGGGCGAGTGAAAAACTGTTTTTT.

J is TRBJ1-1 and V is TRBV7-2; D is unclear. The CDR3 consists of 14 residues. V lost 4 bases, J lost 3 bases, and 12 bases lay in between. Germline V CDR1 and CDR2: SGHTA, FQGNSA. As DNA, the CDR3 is TGTGCCAGCAGCTGGGCCTGGGATGACACTGAAGCTTTCTTT. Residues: CASSWAWDDTEAFF. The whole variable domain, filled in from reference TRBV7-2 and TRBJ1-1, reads GAGVSQSPSNKVTEKGKDVELRCDPISGHTALYWYRQSLGQGLEFLIYFQGNSAPDKSGLPSDRFSAERTGGSVSTLTIQRTQQEDSAVYLCASSWAWDDTEAFFGQGTRLTVV.

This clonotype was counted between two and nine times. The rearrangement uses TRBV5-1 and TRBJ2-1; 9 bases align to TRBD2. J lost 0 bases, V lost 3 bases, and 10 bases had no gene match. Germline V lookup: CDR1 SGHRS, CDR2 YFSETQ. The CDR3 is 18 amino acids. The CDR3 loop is CASSSDSGGVRSYNEQFF. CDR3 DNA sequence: TGCGCCAGCAGCTCCGATAGCGGGGGAGTTCGCTCCTACAATGAGCAGTTCTTC.

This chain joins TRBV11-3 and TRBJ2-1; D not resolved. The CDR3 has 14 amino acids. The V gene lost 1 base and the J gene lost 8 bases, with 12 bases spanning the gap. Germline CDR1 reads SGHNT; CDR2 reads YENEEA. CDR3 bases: TGTGCCAGCAGCTTAGGGCCGGGTTGGGATGAGCAGTTCTTC. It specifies CASSLGPGWDEQFF.

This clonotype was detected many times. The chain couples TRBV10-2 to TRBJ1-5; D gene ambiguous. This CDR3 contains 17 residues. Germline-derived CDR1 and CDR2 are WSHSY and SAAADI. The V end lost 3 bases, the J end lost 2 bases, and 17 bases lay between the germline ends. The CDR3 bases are TGCGCCAGCAGTGACGTCGAAGGTATTAACCGCAATCAGCCCCAGCATTTT. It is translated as CASSDVEGINRNQPQHF.

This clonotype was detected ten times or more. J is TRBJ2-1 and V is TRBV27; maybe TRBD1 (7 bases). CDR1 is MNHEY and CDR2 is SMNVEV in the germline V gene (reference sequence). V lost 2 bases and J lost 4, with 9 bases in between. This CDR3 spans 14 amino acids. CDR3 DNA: TGTGCCAGCAGTTTACAGGGGGGATACAATGAGCAGTTCTTC. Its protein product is CASSLQGGYNEQFF.

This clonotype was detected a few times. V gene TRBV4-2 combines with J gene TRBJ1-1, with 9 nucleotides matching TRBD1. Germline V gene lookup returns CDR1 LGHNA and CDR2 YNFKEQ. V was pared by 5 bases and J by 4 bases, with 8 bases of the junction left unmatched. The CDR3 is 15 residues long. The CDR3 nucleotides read TGTGCCAGCAGCGTTCGACAGGGGGGCGTCACTGAAGCTTTCTTT. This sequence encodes CASSVRQGGVTEAFF.

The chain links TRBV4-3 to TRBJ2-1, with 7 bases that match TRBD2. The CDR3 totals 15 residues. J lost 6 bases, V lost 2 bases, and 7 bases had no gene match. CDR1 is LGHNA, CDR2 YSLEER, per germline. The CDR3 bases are TGCGCCAGCAGCCAAAGGGGAGGGTTTCGCAATGAGCAGTTCTTC. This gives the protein CASSQRGGFRNEQFF.

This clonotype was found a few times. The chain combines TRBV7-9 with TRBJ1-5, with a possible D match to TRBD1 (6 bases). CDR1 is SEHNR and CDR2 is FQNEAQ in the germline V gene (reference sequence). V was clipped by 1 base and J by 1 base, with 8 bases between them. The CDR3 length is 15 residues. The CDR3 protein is CASSLEGGSNQPQHF. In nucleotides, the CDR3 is TGTGCCAGCAGCTTAGAGGGGGGCAGCAATCAGCCCCAGCATTTT.